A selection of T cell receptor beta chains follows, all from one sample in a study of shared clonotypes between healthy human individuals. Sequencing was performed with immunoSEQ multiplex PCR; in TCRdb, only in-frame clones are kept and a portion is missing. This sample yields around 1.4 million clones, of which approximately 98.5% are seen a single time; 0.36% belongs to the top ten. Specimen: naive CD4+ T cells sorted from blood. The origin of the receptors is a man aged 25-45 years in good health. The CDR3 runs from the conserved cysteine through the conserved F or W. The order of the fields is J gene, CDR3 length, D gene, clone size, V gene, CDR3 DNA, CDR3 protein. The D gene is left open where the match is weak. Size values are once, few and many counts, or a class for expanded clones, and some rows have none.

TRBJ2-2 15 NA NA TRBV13 TGTGCCAGCAGCTTCGGACTAACGAACACCGGGGAGCTGTTTTTT CASSFGLTNTGELFF
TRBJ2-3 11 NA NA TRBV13 TGTGCCAGCAGCTTAGAAGATACGCAGTATTTT CASSLEDTQYF
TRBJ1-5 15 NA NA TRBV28 TGTGCCAGCACCCGATTTCGGGCAGAGGGGCAGCCCCAGCATTTT CASTRFRAEGQPQHF
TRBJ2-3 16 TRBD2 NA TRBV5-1 TGCGCCAGCAGCTCCCCGACTAGCGGTTACACAGATACGCAGTATTTT CASSSPTSGYTDTQYF
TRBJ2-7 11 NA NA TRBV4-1 TGCGCCAGCAGTGGGCCATACGAGCAGTACTTC CASSGPYEQYF
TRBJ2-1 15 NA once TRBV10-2 TGCGCCAGCAGTGGACGACTAGTCACTGGCAATGAGCAGTTCTTC CASSGRLVTGNEQFF
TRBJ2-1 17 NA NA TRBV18 TGTGCCAGCTCACCACGCTTAAAGGGGCCCTCCTACAATGAGCAGTTCTTC CASSPRLKGPSYNEQFF
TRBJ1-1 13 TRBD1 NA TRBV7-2 TGTGCCAGCAGCTCGCAGGGGGGAACTGAAGCTTTCTTT CASSSQGGTEAFF
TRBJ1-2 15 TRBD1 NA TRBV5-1 TGCGCCAGCAGCCAGGGACAGACCAAAAACTATGGCTACACCTTC CASSQGQTKNYGYTF
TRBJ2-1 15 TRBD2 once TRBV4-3 TGCGCCAGCACTCGGGACTACCGCTCCTACAATGAGCAGTTCTTC CASTRDYRSYNEQFF
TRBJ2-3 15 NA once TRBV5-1 TGCGCCAGCAGCGTCATGGGAGTCCTCGCAGATACGCAGTATTTT CASSVMGVLADTQYF
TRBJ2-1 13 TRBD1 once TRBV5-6 TGTGCCAGCAGTCCCGACAGGGCCAATGAGCAGTTCTTC CASSPDRANEQFF
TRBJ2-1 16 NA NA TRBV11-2 TGTGCCAGCAGCTTAGACCACGGGAGCTCCTACAATGAGCAGTTCTTC CASSLDHGSSYNEQFF
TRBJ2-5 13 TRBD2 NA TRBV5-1 TGCGCCAGCAGCCAGCCGGGACTAGGGGCCCAGTACTTC CASSQPGLGAQYF
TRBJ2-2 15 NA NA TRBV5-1 TGCGCCAGCAGCTTGGATAGGGGAGGAACCGGGGAGCTGTTTTTT CASSLDRGGTGELFF
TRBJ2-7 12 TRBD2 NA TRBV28 TGTGCCAGTCTAGCGGGAACATACGAGCAGTACTTC CASLAGTYEQYF
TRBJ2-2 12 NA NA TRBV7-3 TGTGCCAGCGGGGAGGCCACCGGGGAGCTGTTTTTT CASGEATGELFF
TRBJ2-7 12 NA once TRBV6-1 TGTGCCAGCACTACCGGGGCCTACGAGCAGTACTTC CASTTGAYEQYF
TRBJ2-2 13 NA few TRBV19 TGTGCCAGTAGTATAGCTGTCCCCGGAGAGCTGTTTTTT CASSIAVPGELFF
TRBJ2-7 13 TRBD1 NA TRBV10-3 TGTGCCATCAGTGAGGGACAGGGAAGGGAGCAGTACTTC CAISEGQGREQYF
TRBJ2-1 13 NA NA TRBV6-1 TGTGCCAGCAGGGAGGGGACCTACAATGAGCAGTTCTTC CASREGTYNEQFF
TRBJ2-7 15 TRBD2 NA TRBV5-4 TGTGCCAGCAGCTCGGTGAGCGGGAGGGTCTACGAGCAGTACTTC CASSSVSGRVYEQYF
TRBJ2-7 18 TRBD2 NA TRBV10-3 TGTGCCATCAGTGGGGCCAAAGGACTAGCGGCCTTAAGCTACGAGCAGTACTTC CAISGAKGLAALSYEQYF
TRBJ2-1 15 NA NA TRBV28 TGTGCCAGCAGTCCTCGGGAGACACCTGGCAATGAGCAGTTCTTC CASSPRETPGNEQFF
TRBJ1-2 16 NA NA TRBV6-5 TGTGCCAGCAGTTACTCGGGGGGGCGCGCTAACTATGGCTACACCTTC CASSYSGGRANYGYTF
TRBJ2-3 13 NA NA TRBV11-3 TGTGCCAGCAGCTTAGATCTTGGGGATACGCAGTATTTT CASSLDLGDTQYF
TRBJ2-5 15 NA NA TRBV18 TGTGCCAGCTCACCAAGTTGGGACAAACAAGAGACCCAGTACTTC CASSPSWDKQETQYF
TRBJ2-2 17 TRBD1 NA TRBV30 TGTGCCTGGAGTGTATTGACAGGGCGCCGTGGGACCGGGGAGCTGTTTTTT CAWSVLTGRRGTGELFF
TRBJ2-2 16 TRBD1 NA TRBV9 TGTGCCAGCAGCGTAGGAGGGGACAGTCACACCGGGGAGCTGTTTTTT CASSVGGDSHTGELFF
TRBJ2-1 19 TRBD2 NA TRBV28 TGTGCCAGCAGTTTCTACCCAGGGAGGATGCGGGAGGAGGGCAATGAGCAGTTCTTC CASSFYPGRMREEGNEQFF
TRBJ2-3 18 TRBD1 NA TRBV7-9 TGTGCCAGCAGCTTAGGCGCCCACCGGGACAGGGTAACAGATACGCAGTATTTT CASSLGAHRDRVTDTQYF
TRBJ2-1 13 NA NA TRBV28 TGTGCCAGCACCTTGCTCAGGAACAATGAGCAGTTCTTC CASTLLRNNEQFF
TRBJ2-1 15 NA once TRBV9 TGTGCCAGCAGCGTAGCCGGGGGACCTTACAATGAGCAGTTCTTC CASSVAGGPYNEQFF
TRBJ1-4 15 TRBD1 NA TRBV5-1 TGCGCCAGCAGCTCGGGCGACAGGGGACCGGAAAAACTGTTTTTT CASSSGDRGPEKLFF
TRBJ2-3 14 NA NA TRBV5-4 TGTGCCAGCAGCGGCCCCGGATTCACAGATACGCAGTATTTT CASSGPGFTDTQYF
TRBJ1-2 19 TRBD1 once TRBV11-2 TGTGCCAGCAGCTTAGACGCCGGGACAGGCCTCTTCTCTAACTATGGCTACACCTTC CASSLDAGTGLFSNYGYTF
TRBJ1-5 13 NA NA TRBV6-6 TGTGCCAGCACCTACTATAGCAATCAGCCCCAGCATTTT CASTYYSNQPQHF
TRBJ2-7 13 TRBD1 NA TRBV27 TGTGCCAGCAGGCCAACAGGGGGCGGCGAGCAGTACTTC CASRPTGGGEQYF
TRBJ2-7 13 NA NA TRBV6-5 TGTGCCAGCAGGGGTGGGCCGTGGGGCGAGCAGTACTTC CASRGGPWGEQYF
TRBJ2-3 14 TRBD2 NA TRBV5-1 TGCGCCAGCGGATCAGCGGGGTCCACAGATACGCAGTATTTT CASGSAGSTDTQYF
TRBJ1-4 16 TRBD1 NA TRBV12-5 TGTGCTACCCAATTACCGGGACAGATGCATAATGAAAAACTGTTTTTT CATQLPGQMHNEKLFF
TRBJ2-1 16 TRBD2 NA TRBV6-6 TGTGCCAGCAGTTACCCTCTAGCGGGAGGTATGAATGAGCAGTTCTTC CASSYPLAGGMNEQFF